The next 20 T cell receptor beta chains were all read from a single sample in a study of liver allograft versus peripheral blood T cells. Study-wide context: Comparative analysis was performed on T cell receptor repertoires from transplanted livers and from recipients' peripheral blood.

TCRdb redid the calling of the reads with MiXCR, one entry per CDR3 protein. This table has approximately 9,000 distinct CDR3 sequences, under 20% appearing once. Every receptor here comes from a human patient who had a liver transplant. Some T cells may be provided by the graft donor.

The chain recombines TRBV12-5 with TRBJ2-1, with D perhaps matching TRBD1 (5 bases). Germline V gene lookup returns CDR1 LGHNT and CDR2 FRNRAP. V shed 6 bases and J shed 13 bases, with 13 bases lying between them. The CDR3 is made up of 11 amino acids. The CDR3 DNA is TGTGCTAGTGGCCCAGGGTTCCCCCAGTTCTTC. This gives the protein CASGPGFPQFF. Using reference TRBV12-5 and TRBJ2-1 for the parts outside the CDR3, the full variable domain is DARVTQTPRHKVTEMGQEVTMRCQPILGHNTVFWYRQTMMQGLELLAYFRNRAPLDDSGMPKDRFSAEMPDATLATLKIQPSEPRDSAVYFCASGPGFPQFFGPGTRLTVL.

By sample share, this clonotype is medium-sized. The gene calls are TRBV6-2 or TRBV6-3 and TRBJ2-7, with D unclear. This CDR3 is built from 16 residues. Between the trimmed V and J ends, which lost 0 bases and 4 bases, there was a span of 16 bases. The germline CDR1 and CDR2 sequences are MNHEY and SVGEGT. CDR3 sequence: CASSYSSRSLSYEQYF. In DNA, the CDR3 is TGTGCCAGCAGTTACTCGAGTAGGTCCTTATCGTACGAGCAGTACTTC.

V is TRBV19 and J is TRBJ1-2; D unresolved. The CDR3 runs to 15 residues. CDR1 is LNHDA, CDR2 SQIVND, per germline (reference sequence). V was trimmed by 1 base and J by 4 bases, leaving 13 bases between them. In DNA form, the CDR3 reads TGTGCCAGTAGTATAGTGGACGGAGCCATCTATGGCTACACCTTC. Protein: CASSIVDGAIYGYTF. Complete variable domain (other parts from reference TRBV19 and TRBJ1-2): DGGITQSPKYLFRKEGQNVTLSCEQNLNHDAMYWYRQDPGQGLRLIYYSQIVNDFQKGDIAEGYSVSREKKESFPLTVTSAQKNPTAFYLCASSIVDGAIYGYTFGSGTRLTVV.

The rearrangement joins TRBV10-3 to TRBJ1-2, with D tentatively TRBD1 (5 bases). The germline gives CDR1 ENHRY, CDR2 SYGVKD. This CDR3 is built from 14 residues. V was pared by 3 bases and J by 4 bases, with 12 bases between. CDR3 bases: TGTGCCATCAGTGATTGGGCGGGGGGCTATGGCTACACCTTC. It translates to CAISDWAGGYGYTF.

This clonotype was counted only a few times. The chain couples TRBV15 to TRBJ1-5; D is perhaps TRBD1 (6 bases). Trimming cost V 1 base and J 9 bases, with 19 bases left between them. This CDR3 is built from 16 residues. The germline gives CDR1 LNHNV, CDR2 YYDKDF (reference sequence). The CDR3 sequence: CATSRGGVTGLWPQHF. The CDR3 DNA follows: TGTGCCACCAGCAGAGGAGGGGTTACAGGGTTATGGCCCCAGCATTTT.

Within the sample, this clonotype is medium-sized. The chain carries TRBV19 and TRBJ1-1, with D possibly being TRBD1 (5 bases). Germline V gene data show CDR1 as LNHDA and CDR2 as SQIVND (reference sequence). There are 15 residues in the CDR3. The ends were cut back, 6 bases at V and 4 bases at J, with 18 bases in the middle. Here the CDR3 reads CASSLMRGMGTEAFF. The CDR3 DNA sequence: TGTGCCAGTAGCCTCATGAGGGGAATGGGCACTGAAGCTTTCTTT.

This clonotype has a handful of counts. The chain couples TRBV25-1 to TRBJ1-2, with 9 bases fitting TRBD1. The germline CDR1 and CDR2 sequences are MGHDK and SYGVNS. The V gene end was trimmed by 5 bases and the J gene end by 8 bases; junction bases not matched to a gene: 15. The CDR3 is made up of 16 amino acids. This chain's CDR3 is CASSSLDRGDRRGYTF. The CDR3 DNA reads as TGTGCCAGCAGTTCCCTGGACAGGGGCGACAGGAGAGGCTACACCTTC.

The chain is built from TRBV19 and TRBJ1-5, with a possible D match to TRBD1 (6 bases). The CDR3 length is 14 residues. In germline, CDR1 is LNHDA, CDR2 SQIVND (reference sequence). Trimming pared 7 bases from V and 1 base from J, leaving 11 bases between. CDR3 in DNA: TGTGCCAGTACCCAGGGGACGAGCAATCAGCCCCAGCATTTT. Encoded protein: CASTQGTSNQPQHF. The variable domain in full, with the rest retrieved from reference TRBV19 and TRBJ1-5, is DGGITQSPKYLFRKEGQNVTLSCEQNLNHDAMYWYRQDPGQGLRLIYYSQIVNDFQKGDIAEGYSVSREKKESFPLTVTSAQKNPTAFYLCASTQGTSNQPQHFGDGTRLSIL.

The V and J genes are TRBV27 and TRBJ1-2; D is undetermined. Trimming stripped 5 bases from V and 0 bases from J, with 7 bases between. In germline, CDR1 is MNHEY, CDR2 SMNVEV (reference sequence). The CDR3 has 13 residues. The CDR3 bases are TGTGCCAGCAGTCTCACGCCTAACTATGGCTACACCTTC. It codes for CASSLTPNYGYTF.

This clonotype was observed a handful of times. The V call is TRBV7-9, the J call TRBJ1-2, with TRBD1 identical over 7 bases. There are 13 residues in the CDR3. Trimming at V came to 4 bases and at J to 4 bases, leaving 3 bases not matched to a gene. Germline CDR1 SEHNR, CDR2 FQNEAQ (reference sequence). The CDR3, as DNA: TGTGCCAGCAGCTGGGACAGCTTCTATGGCTACACCTTC. Protein product: CASSWDSFYGYTF.

In its sample, this clonotype ranks as medium-sized. The chain uses TRBV13 and TRBJ1-1; D uncertain. CDR1 and CDR2 (germline): PRHDT, FYEKMQ (reference sequence). V was trimmed by 5 bases and J by 4 bases, leaving 17 bases between them. This CDR3 is 15 amino acids long. The CDR3 spells CASSPGDTLGTEAFF. The DNA for the CDR3 is TGTGCCAGCAGCCCTGGGGATACCTTGGGCACTGAAGCTTTCTTT.

This clonotype showed up just a few times. The V call is TRBV13, the J call TRBJ2-3; 9 bases fit TRBD2. The CDR3 spans 17 residues. Trimming at V came to 5 bases and at J to 2 bases, leaving 11 bases not matched to a gene. CDR1 is PRHDT, CDR2 FYEKMQ, per germline (reference sequence). CDR3 bases: TGTGCCAGCAGCGTAGATAAGCGGGGGGCCTCCACAGATACGCAGTATTTT. Amino acids: CASSVDKRGASTDTQYF.

This clonotype was observed a few times. This chain links TRBV30 with TRBJ2-7; D not certain. CDR3 length: 13 amino acids. Germline CDR1 GTSNPN, CDR2 SVGIG (reference sequence). Trimming shortened V by 8 bases and J by 0 bases, and 14 bases separated the two germline ends. CDR3 residues: CALRTVHSYEQYF. In DNA, the CDR3 is TGTGCCCTGCGAACAGTCCACTCCTACGAGCAGTACTTC.

This clonotype rates as medium-sized. This rearrangement joins TRBV29-1 to TRBJ2-7; D perhaps matches TRBD1 (8 bases). The germline gives CDR1 SQVTM, CDR2 ANQGSEA. Trimming removed 0 bases from V and 9 bases from J, with 24 bases in between. This CDR3 spans 16 amino acids. The CDR3 sequence is CSVEDFIQGGLLGQYF. The CDR3 nucleotides read TGCAGCGTTGAAGATTTTATACAGGGGGGGCTCCTGGGGCAGTACTTC.

This clonotype has ten or more counts. This chain joins TRBV27 and TRBJ1-6; maybe TRBD1 (6 bases). This CDR3 region has 15 residues. Germline CDR1 and CDR2: MNHEY and SMNVEV (reference sequence). Trimming removed 4 bases from V and 4 bases from J, with 11 bases in between. Here the CDR3 DNA reads TGTGCCAGCAGTTCAAGGGGGGATTATAATTCACCCCTCCACTTT. Encoded protein: CASSSRGDYNSPLHF.

This clonotype is medium-sized (0.01 to 0.1%) by share. This chain links TRBV6-2 or TRBV6-3 with TRBJ1-1; possible D gene TRBD1, 5 bases. Germline V gene lookup returns CDR1 MNHEY and CDR2 SVGEGT. V lost 4 bases and J lost 1, with 16 bases in between. The CDR3 loop spans 16 amino acids. CDR3 loop: CASSWTVQGKNTEAFF. CDR3 in DNA: TGTGCCAGCAGTTGGACTGTGCAGGGCAAGAACACTGAAGCTTTCTTT.

This chain links TRBV12-3 or TRBV12-4 with TRBJ2-1; 14 bases map to TRBD2. V shed 2 bases, J shed 5 bases, and the junction held 14 bases outside the gene matches. This CDR3 region has 20 residues. The CDR3 sequence: CASSLIGTGLAGGPNNEQFF. The DNA of the CDR3 is TGTGCCAGCAGTTTAATAGGGACCGGACTAGCGGGGGGTCCGAACAATGAGCAGTTCTTC.

By sample fraction, this clonotype is medium-sized. J is TRBJ2-7 and V is TRBV7-9, with D perhaps matching TRBD2 (6 bases). Germline V gene data show CDR1 as SEHNR and CDR2 as FQNEAQ (reference sequence). The CDR3 extends over 15 amino acids. V was pared by 1 base and J by 2 bases, with 12 bases between. The CDR3: CASSLDLAVAYEQYF. The DNA of the CDR3 is TGTGCCAGCAGCTTAGACTTAGCGGTGGCCTACGAGCAGTACTTC. The whole variable domain, remainder taken from reference TRBV7-9 and TRBJ2-7, is DTGVSQNPRHKITKRGQNVTFRCDPISEHNRLYWYRQTLGQGPEFLTYFQNEAQLEKSRLLSDRFSAERPKGSFSTLEIQRTEQGDSAMYLCASSLDLAVAYEQYFGPGTRLTVT.

The chain uses TRBV5-6 and TRBJ2-3; 7 bases agree with TRBD1. The V and J ends lost 4 bases and 4 bases, in that order; junction bases with no gene match: 9. Per the germline V gene, CDR1 is SGHDT and CDR2 is YYEEEE. There are 15 residues in the CDR3. Here the CDR3 reads CASSPPGTVPDTQYF. Here the CDR3 DNA reads TGTGCCAGCAGCCCACCCGGGACAGTACCAGATACGCAGTATTTT.

This clonotype came up a few times. CDR3 nucleotide sequence: TGTGCCAGCAGTTTTGCAGGGGGACGGACTGAAGCTTTCTTT. Protein: CASSFAGGRTEAFF. The gene calls are TRBV12-3 or TRBV12-4 and TRBJ1-1; 7 bases agree with TRBD1. J lost 5 bases, V lost 3 bases, and 6 bases had no gene match. This CDR3 has 14 amino acids.